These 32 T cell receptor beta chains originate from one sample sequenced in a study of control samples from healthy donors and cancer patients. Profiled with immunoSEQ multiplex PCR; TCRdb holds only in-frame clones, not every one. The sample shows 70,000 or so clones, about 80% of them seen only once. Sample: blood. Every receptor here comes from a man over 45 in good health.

The CDR3 DNA follows: TGTGCCAGCAGCTTAGTAAGACCCGGGACAGAGAATAATTCACCCCTCCACTTT. It yields the protein CASSLVRPGTENNSPLHF. The V gene is TRBV7-2, the J gene TRBJ1-6; 7 bases match TRBD1. CDR3 size: 18 residues. Germline-derived CDR1 and CDR2 are SGHTA and FQGNSA. V lost 1 base and J lost 5; bases outside the gene matches: 11.

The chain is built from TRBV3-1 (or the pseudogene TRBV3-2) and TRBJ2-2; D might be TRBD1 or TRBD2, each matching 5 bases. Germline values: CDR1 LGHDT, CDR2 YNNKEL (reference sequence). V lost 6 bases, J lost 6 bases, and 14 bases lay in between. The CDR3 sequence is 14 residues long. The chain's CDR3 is CASRRGPGPGELFF. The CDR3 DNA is TGTGCCAGCAGACGTGGGCCGGGACCCGGGGAGCTGTTTTTT.

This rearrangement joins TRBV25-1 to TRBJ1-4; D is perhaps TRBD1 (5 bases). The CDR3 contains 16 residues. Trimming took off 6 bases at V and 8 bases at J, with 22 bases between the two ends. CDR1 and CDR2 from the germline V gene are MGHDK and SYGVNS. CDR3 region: CASRPQGAGLGEKLFF. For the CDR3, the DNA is TGTGCCAGCAGACCCCAGGGAGCGGGGTTGGGCGAAAAACTGTTTTTT.

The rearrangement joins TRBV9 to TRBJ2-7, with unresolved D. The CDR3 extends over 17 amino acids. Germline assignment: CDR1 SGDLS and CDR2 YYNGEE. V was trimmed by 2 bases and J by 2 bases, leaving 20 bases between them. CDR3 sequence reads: CASSVAPLYVIAYEQYF. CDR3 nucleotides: TGTGCCAGCAGCGTCGCCCCTCTATACGTAATTGCCTACGAGCAGTACTTC. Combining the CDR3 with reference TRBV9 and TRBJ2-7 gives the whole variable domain DSGVTQTPKHLITATGQRVTLRCSPRSGDLSVYWYQQSLDQGLQFLIQYYNGEERAKGNILERFSAQQFPDLHSELNLSSLELGDSALYFCASSVAPLYVIAYEQYFGPGTRLTVT.

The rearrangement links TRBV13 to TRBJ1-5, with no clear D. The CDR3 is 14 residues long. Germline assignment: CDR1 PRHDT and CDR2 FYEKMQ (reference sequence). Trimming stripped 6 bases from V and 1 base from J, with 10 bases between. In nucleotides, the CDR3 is TGTGCCAGCAGGGCATCAAGAAGCAATCAGCCCCAGCATTTT. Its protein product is CASRASRSNQPQHF.

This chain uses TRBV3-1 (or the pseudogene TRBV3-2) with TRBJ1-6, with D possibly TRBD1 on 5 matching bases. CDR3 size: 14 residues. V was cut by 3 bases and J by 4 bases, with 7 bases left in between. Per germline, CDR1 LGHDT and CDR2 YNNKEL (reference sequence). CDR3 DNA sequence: TGTGCCAGCAGCCAGGGGGGGTATAATTCACCCCTCCACTTT. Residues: CASSQGGYNSPLHF.

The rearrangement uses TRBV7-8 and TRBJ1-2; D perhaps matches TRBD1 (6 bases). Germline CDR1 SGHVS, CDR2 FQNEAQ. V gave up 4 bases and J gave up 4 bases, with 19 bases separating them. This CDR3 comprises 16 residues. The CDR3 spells CASSSLDRIFTYGYTF. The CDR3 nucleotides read TGTGCCAGCAGCTCCCTCGACAGGATATTTACCTATGGCTACACCTTC.

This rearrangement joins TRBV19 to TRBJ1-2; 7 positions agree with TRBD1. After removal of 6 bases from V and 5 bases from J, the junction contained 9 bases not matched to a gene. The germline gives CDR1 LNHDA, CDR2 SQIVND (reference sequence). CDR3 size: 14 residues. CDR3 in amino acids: CASSRQGWVYGYTF. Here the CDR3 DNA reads TGTGCCAGTAGCCGACAGGGATGGGTGTATGGCTACACCTTC.

This CDR3 is CASSLRPSSPLHF. The CDR3 DNA sequence: TGTGCCAGCAGCCTTCGACCTTCCTCACCCCTCCACTTT. The chain uses TRBV9 and TRBJ1-6; D remains unclear. V was trimmed by 4 bases and J by 10 bases, leaving 12 bases between them. Germline V lookup: CDR1 SGDLS, CDR2 YYNGEE. The CDR3 is made up of 13 amino acids.

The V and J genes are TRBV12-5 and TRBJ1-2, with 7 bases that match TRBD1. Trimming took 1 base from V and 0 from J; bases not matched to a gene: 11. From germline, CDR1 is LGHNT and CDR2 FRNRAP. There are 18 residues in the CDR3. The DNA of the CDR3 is TGTGCTAGTGGTTTGGCCCGGACAGGACCTTCTTCTAACTATGGCTACACCTTC. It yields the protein CASGLARTGPSSNYGYTF.

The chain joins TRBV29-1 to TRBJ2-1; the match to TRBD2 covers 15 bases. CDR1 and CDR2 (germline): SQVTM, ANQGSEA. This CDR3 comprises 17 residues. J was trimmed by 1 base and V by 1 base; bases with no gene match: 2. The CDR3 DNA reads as TGCAGCGTTGAAGGGACTAGCGGGAGGGCGTCCTACAATGAGCAGTTCTTC. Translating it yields CSVEGTSGRASYNEQFF.

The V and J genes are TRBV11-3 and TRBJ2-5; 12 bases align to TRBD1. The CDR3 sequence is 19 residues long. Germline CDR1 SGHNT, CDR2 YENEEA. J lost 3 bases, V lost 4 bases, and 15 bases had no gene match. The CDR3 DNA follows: TGTGCCAGCAGCTGGGAGGGACAGGGGGCTCTACGAGGGAAAGAGACCCAGTACTTC. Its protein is CASSWEGQGALRGKETQYF. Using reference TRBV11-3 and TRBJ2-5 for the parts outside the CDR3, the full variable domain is EAGVVQSPRYKIIEKKQPVAFWCNPISGHNTLYWYLQNLGQGPELLIRYENEEAVDDSQLPKDRFSAERLKGVDSTLKIQPAELGDSAVYLCASSWEGQGALRGKETQYFGPGTRLLVL.

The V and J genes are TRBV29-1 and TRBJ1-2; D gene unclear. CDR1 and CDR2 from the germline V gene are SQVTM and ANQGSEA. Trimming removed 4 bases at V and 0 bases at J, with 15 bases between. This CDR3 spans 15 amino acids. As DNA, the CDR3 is TGCAGCGTTGCGACGCAGCCGACACCTAACTATGGCTACACCTTC. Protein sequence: CSVATQPTPNYGYTF. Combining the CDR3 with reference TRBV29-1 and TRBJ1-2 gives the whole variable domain SAVISQKPSRDICQRGTSLTIQCQVDSQVTMMFWYRQQPGQSLTLIATANQGSEATYESGFVIDKFPISRPNLTFSTLTVSNMSPEDSSIYLCSVATQPTPNYGYTFGSGTRLTVV.

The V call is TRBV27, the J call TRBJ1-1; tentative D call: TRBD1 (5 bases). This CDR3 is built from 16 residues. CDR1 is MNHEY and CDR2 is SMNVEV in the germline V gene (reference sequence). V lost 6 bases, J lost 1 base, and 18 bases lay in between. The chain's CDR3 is CASRSTPQGQNTEAFF. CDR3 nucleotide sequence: TGTGCCAGCAGATCCACCCCCCAGGGCCAGAACACTGAAGCTTTCTTT.

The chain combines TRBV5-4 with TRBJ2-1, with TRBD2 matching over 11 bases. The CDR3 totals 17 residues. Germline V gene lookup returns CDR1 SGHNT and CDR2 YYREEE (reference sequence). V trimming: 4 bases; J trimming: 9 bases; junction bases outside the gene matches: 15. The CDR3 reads CASSPPRRLAGSREQFF. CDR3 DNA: TGTGCCAGCAGCCCCCCGAGGCGACTAGCGGGGTCTCGTGAGCAGTTCTTC. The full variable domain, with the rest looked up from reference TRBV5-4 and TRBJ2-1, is ETGVTQSPTHLIKTRGQQVTLRCSSQSGHNTVSWYQQALGQGPQFIFQYYREEENGRGNFPPRFSGLQFPNYSSELNVNALELDDSALYLCASSPPRRLAGSREQFFGPGTRLTVL.

CDR3 amino acids: CASSLGPPGQANYGYTF. Here the CDR3 DNA reads TGTGCCAGCAGTTTAGGCCCTCCGGGACAAGCTAACTATGGCTACACCTTC. J is TRBJ1-2 and V is TRBV27; D is perhaps TRBD1 (6 bases). Trimming removed 2 bases at V and 0 bases at J, with 16 bases between. The CDR3 is made up of 17 amino acids. Germline assignment: CDR1 MNHEY and CDR2 SMNVEV (reference sequence).

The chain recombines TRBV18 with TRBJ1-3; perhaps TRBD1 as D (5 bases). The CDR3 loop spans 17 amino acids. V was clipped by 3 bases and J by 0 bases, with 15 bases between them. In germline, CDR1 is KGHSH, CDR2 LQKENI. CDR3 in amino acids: CASSPPPGFSSGNTIYF. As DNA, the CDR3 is TGTGCCAGCTCACCCCCCCCAGGGTTTAGCTCTGGAAACACCATATATTTT.

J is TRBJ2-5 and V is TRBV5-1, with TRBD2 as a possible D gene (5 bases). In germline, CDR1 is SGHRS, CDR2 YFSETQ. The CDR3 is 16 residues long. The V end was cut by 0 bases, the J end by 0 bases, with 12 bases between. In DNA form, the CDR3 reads TGCGCCAGCAGCTTGGGTGAGGGAACGTACCAAGAGACCCAGTACTTC. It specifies CASSLGEGTYQETQYF.

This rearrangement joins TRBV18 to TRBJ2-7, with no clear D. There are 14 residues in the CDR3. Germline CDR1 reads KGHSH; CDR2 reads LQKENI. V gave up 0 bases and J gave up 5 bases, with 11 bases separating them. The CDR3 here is CASSPPLVTHEQYF. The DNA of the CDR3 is TGTGCCAGCTCACCACCGCTCGTCACACACGAGCAGTACTTC.

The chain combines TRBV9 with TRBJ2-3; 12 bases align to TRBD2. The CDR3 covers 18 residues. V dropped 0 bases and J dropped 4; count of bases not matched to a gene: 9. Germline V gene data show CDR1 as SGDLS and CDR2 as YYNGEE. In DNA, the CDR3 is TGTGCCAGCAGCGTAGGGACTAGCGGGACGAGGGTCCCAGATACGCAGTATTTT. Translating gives CASSVGTSGTRVPDTQYF.

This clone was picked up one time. The CDR3 reads CATAPDRGGSNEQFF. Here the CDR3 DNA reads TGTGCCACCGCGCCCGACCGAGGAGGGTCAAATGAGCAGTTCTTC. The genes are TRBV10-3 and TRBJ2-1; D is possibly TRBD2 (6 bases). This CDR3 is built from 15 residues. Per the germline V gene, CDR1 is ENHRY and CDR2 is SYGVKD. With 10 bases removed from V and 7 bases from J, the gap between germline ends came to 23 bases.

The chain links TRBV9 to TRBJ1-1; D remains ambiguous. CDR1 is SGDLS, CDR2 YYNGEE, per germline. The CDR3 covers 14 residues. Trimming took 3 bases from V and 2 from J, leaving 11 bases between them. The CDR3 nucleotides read TGTGCCAGCAGCGAAAACGTGCGCAACACTGAAGCTTTCTTT. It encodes CASSENVRNTEAFF.

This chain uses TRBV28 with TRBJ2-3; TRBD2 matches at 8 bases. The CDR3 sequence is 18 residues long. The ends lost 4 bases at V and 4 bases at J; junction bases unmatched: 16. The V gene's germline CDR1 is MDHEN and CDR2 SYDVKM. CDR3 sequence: CASSSGLAIQRRADTQYF. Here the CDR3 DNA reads TGTGCCAGCAGTTCTGGACTAGCTATACAAAGGCGCGCAGATACGCAGTATTTT. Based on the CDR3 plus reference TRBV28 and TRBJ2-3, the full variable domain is DVKVTQSSRYLVKRTGEKVFLECVQDMDHENMFWYRQDPGLGLRLIYFSYDVKMKEKGDIPEGYSVSREKKERFSLILESASTNQTSMYLCASSSGLAIQRRADTQYFGPGTRLTVL.

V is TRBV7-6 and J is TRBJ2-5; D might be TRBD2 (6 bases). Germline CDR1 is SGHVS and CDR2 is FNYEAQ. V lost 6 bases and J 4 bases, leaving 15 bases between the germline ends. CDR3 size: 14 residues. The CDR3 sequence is CASSLAQGGETQYF. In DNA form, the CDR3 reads TGTGCCAGCAGTCTAGCTCAGGGAGGAGAGACCCAGTACTTC.

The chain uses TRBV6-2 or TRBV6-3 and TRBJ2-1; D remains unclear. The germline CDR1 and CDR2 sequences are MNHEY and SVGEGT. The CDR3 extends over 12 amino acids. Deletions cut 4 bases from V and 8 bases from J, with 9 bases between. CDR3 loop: CASSLRAYEQFF. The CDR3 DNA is TGTGCCAGCAGTTTAAGGGCCTATGAGCAGTTCTTC.

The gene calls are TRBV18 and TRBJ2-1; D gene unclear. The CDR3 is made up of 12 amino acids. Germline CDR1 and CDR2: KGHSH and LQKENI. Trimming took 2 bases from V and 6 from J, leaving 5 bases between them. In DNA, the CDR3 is TGTGCCAGCTCACCAGGGCCCAATGAGCAGTTCTTC. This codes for CASSPGPNEQFF.

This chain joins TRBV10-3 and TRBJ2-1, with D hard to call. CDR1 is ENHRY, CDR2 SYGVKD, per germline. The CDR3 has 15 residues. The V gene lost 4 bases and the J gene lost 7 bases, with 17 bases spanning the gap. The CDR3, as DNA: TGTGCCATCAGTGGGATGGAAACCGGCCGGAATGAGCAGTTCTTC. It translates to CAISGMETGRNEQFF.

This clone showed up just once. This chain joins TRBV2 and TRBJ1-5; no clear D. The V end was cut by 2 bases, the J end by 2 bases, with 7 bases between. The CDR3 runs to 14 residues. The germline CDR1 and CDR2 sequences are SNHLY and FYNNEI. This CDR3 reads CASSEWSGNQPQHF. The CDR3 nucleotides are TGTGCCAGCAGTGAATGGTCTGGCAATCAGCCCCAGCATTTT.

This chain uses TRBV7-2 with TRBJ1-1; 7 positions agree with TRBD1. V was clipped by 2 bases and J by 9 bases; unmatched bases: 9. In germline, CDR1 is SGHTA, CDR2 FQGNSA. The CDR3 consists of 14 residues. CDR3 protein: CASSLLTRDRKAFF. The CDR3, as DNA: TGTGCCAGCAGCTTACTTACTCGGGACAGAAAAGCTTTCTTT.

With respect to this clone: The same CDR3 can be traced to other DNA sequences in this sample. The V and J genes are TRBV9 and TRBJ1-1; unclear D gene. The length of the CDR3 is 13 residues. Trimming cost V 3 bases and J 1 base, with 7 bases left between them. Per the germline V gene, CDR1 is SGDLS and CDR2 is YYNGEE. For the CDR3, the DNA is TGTGCCAGCAGCGCTAGACAGAACACTGAAGCTTTCTTT. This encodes CASSARQNTEAFF.

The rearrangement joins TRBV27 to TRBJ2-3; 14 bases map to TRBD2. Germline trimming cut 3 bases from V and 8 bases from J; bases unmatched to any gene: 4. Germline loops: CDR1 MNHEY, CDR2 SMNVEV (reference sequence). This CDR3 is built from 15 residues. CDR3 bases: TGTGCCAGCAGTTTGACTAGCGGGGGGGCCGGTACGCAGTATTTT. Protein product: CASSLTSGGAGTQYF.

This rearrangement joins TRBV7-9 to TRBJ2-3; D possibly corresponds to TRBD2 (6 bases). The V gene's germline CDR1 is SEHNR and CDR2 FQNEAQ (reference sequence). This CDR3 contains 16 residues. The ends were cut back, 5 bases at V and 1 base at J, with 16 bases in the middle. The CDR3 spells CASSRRVAEGTDTQYF. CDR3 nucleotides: TGTGCCAGCAGCCGAAGGGTAGCGGAGGGCACAGATACGCAGTATTTT.